Below, 24 T cell receptor beta chains from the same sample are listed, as sequenced in a study of early T cells in non-severe SARS-CoV-2 infection. TCRdb ran MiXCR on the 5' RACE reads and lists one entry per CDR3 protein. The sample records roughly 50,000 distinct CDR3 sequences, roughly 5.3% being singletons. The sample taken for sequencing was whole blood. These receptors originate from an adult who was a healthcare worker with PCR-confirmed SARS-CoV-2 infection or an uninfected control (not recorded which).

In its sample, this clonotype was seen many times. V is TRBV7-8 and J is TRBJ2-7; TRBD2 aligns across 8 bases. J lost 6 bases, V lost 4 bases, and 11 bases had no gene match. The CDR3 is 15 residues long. Germline V CDR1 and CDR2: SGHVS, FQNEAQ. The CDR3 DNA sequence: TGTGCCAGCAGCTCCCTCGCGGGAGGACCCCTCGAGCAGTACTTC. Its translation: CASSSLAGGPLEQYF.

This clonotype was detected many times. The chain couples TRBV6-6 to TRBJ1-5; D is perhaps TRBD1 (6 bases). The CDR3 sequence is 15 residues long. V was clipped by 2 bases and J by 8 bases, with 16 bases between them. Germline V gene sequence: CDR1 MNHNY, CDR2 SVGAGI (reference sequence). The CDR3 reads CASSYPQGRNEPQHF. In nucleotides, the CDR3 is TGTGCCAGCAGTTACCCGCAGGGGCGTAATGAGCCCCAGCATTTT.

In the case of this clonotype: This may come from a read error, since a much larger clone is one base off. The V and J genes are TRBV5-5 and TRBJ2-5; 9 bases line up with TRBD2. This CDR3 region has 16 residues. Germline V CDR1 and CDR2: SGHKS, YYEKEE (reference sequence). CDR3 nucleotide sequence: TGTGACAGCAGCCGGGGACTAGCCGTTGGGCAAGAGACCCAGTACTTC. Its protein product is CDSSRGLAVGQETQYF.

This clonotype turned up a few times. This chain connects TRBV6-6 to TRBJ2-2; the D gene could be TRBD1 or TRBD2 (5 bases each). CDR1 is MNHNY and CDR2 is SVGAGI in the germline V gene (reference sequence). The CDR3 is 16 amino acids. Trimming took 6 bases from V and 4 from J, leaving 18 bases between them. CDR3 sequence reads: CASSSRQGPTTGELFF. The CDR3 DNA sequence: TGTGCCAGCAGCTCTCGCCAGGGACCCACCACCGGGGAGCTGTTTTTT.

This clonotype was recorded many times. This sequence joins TRBV12-3 or TRBV12-4 and TRBJ2-5, with D perhaps matching TRBD1 (6 bases). The CDR3 spans 16 residues. Between the trimmed V and J ends, which lost 2 bases and 5 bases, there was a span of 18 bases. The CDR3 DNA reads TGTGCCAGCAGTTTATGGGGGCTCGGCAAAAGTGAGACCCAGTACTTC. Encoded protein: CASSLWGLGKSETQYF.

In its sample, this clonotype was seen many times. The chain uses TRBV7-9 and TRBJ2-5; 7 bases are a match to TRBD1. Trimming took 5 bases from V and 3 from J; bases not matched to a gene: 3. The CDR3 has 13 residues. Germline values: CDR1 SEHNR, CDR2 FQNEAQ (reference sequence). In DNA form, the CDR3 reads TGTGCCAGCAGCGGGACAGCGAAAGAGACCCAGTACTTC. This gives the protein CASSGTAKETQYF. The variable domain in full, completed from reference TRBV7-9 and TRBJ2-5, reads DTGVSQNPRHKITKRGQNVTFRCDPISEHNRLYWYRQTLGQGPEFLTYFQNEAQLEKSRLLSDRFSAERPKGSFSTLEIQRTEQGDSAMYLCASSGTAKETQYFGPGTRLLVL.

Ten or more counts support this clonotype. This chain joins TRBV12-3 or TRBV12-4 and TRBJ2-5; a weak D match, TRBD1 (5 bases). This CDR3 has 14 amino acids. V was pared by 1 base and J by 5 bases, with 11 bases between. The CDR3 nucleotides read TGTGCCAGCAGTTTAGGCCCAGGGTGGGAGACCCAGTACTTC. This translates into CASSLGPGWETQYF.

The genes are TRBV19 and TRBJ2-7; maybe TRBD1 (8 bases). Germline CDR1 is LNHDA and CDR2 is SQIVND (reference sequence). Trimming pared 7 bases from V and 2 bases from J, leaving 18 bases between. This CDR3 comprises 15 residues. The CDR3 DNA reads as TGTGCCAGTACCCCAACGGGGGGACAGGCCTACGAGCAGTACTTC. Translated, it gives CASTPTGGQAYEQYF. The complete variable domain, with remaining parts taken from reference TRBV19 and TRBJ2-7, reads DGGITQSPKYLFRKEGQNVTLSCEQNLNHDAMYWYRQDPGQGLRLIYYSQIVNDFQKGDIAEGYSVSREKKESFPLTVTSAQKNPTAFYLCASTPTGGQAYEQYFGPGTRLTVT.

The chain has TRBV21-1 and TRBJ2-7; the DNA was not used to check the table's D call, TRBD2. TRBV21-1 is assigned pseudogene status. CDR3 length equals 17 residues. The CDR3 DNA is TGTGCCAGCAGCATAAGACACGGACCCCGCTCTGATTACGAGCAGTACTTC. It translates to CASSIRHGPRSDYEQYF.

Comments on this clonotype: This sequence may be a read error, since a much larger clone differs from it by one base. The rearrangement links TRBV10-3 to TRBJ2-7; D remains ambiguous. V gave up 4 bases and J gave up 9 bases, with 13 bases separating them. Germline CDR1 reads ENHRY; CDR2 reads SYGVKD. The CDR3 contains 12 residues. CDR3: CAISVARDVQYF. The CDR3 nucleotides read TGTGCCATCAGTGTCGCCCGAGACGTGCAGTACTTC.

This clonotype was recorded at least ten times. CDR3 in amino acids: CASSPGATMNTEAFF. As DNA, the CDR3 is TGTGCCAGCAGCCCCGGGGCAACCATGAACACTGAAGCTTTCTTT. The V call is TRBV11-2, the J call TRBJ1-1; the D gene is possibly TRBD1 (5 bases). V lost 5 bases, J lost 0 bases, and 13 bases lay in between. Per the germline V gene, CDR1 is SGHAT and CDR2 is FQNNGV. This CDR3 spans 15 amino acids.

This clonotype came up many times. The chain has TRBV7-2 and TRBJ2-1; D gene uncertain. Germline CDR1 SGHTA, CDR2 FQGNSA. V lost 0 bases, J lost 1 base, and 1 base lay in between. The CDR3 is 13 amino acids. CDR3 nucleotide sequence: TGTGCCAGCAGCTTAGCATCCTACAATGAGCAGTTCTTC. Translating it yields CASSLASYNEQFF.

The chain employs TRBV2 and TRBJ2-1; no clear D gene. This CDR3 is 16 amino acids long. V was shortened by 6 bases and J by 7 bases, with 22 bases between the two germline ends. Germline CDR1 is SNHLY and CDR2 is FYNNEI. CDR3 nucleotides: TGTGCCAGCAGCCGGGCTGGCAAGAGGCAGAGGAATGAGCAGTTCTTC. This gives the protein CASSRAGKRQRNEQFF.

This clonotype has just a few counts. The chain recombines TRBV20-1 with TRBJ1-4; D might be TRBD1 (6 bases). V lost 4 bases and J 7 bases, leaving 10 bases between the germline ends. This CDR3 contains 12 residues. CDR1 and CDR2 (germline): DFQATT, SNEGSKA (reference sequence). The CDR3 spells CSATRGGEKLFF. Here the CDR3 DNA reads TGCAGTGCTACCAGGGGCGGTGAAAAACTGTTTTTT.

A few counts support this clonotype. The chain couples TRBV4-1 to TRBJ1-6, with 7 nucleotides matching TRBD1. In germline, CDR1 is MGHRA, CDR2 YSYEKL. J gave up 7 bases and V 4 bases, and 22 bases lay outside the gene matches. This CDR3 contains 20 residues. CDR3 sequence: CASSPGQPALRRGSNSPLHF. As DNA, the CDR3 is TGCGCCAGCAGCCCGGGACAGCCAGCGCTAAGGAGGGGCTCAAATTCACCCCTCCACTTT.

This clonotype was seen repeatedly, ten times or more. The chain is built from TRBV11-3 and TRBJ2-5; the D gene is possibly TRBD2 (5 bases). The germline CDR1 and CDR2 sequences are SGHNT and YENEEA. The length of the CDR3 is 13 residues. The V end lost 5 bases, the J end lost 1 base, and 8 bases lay between the germline ends. The CDR3 region has the DNA TGTGCCAGCAGCGGTAGCGCCCAAGAGACCCAGTACTTC. It is translated as CASSGSAQETQYF.

At least ten counts were recorded for this clonotype. The V and J genes are TRBV27 and TRBJ2-3; 8 bases agree with TRBD2. With 4 bases clipped from V and 4 bases from J, the junction kept 13 bases outside the gene matches. The germline V gene has CDR1 MNHEY and CDR2 SMNVEV (reference sequence). The CDR3 is 17 amino acids. CDR3 sequence (DNA): TGTGCCAGCAGTTACTTGGGCGGGAGGTCAGGGTCAGATACGCAGTATTTT. This codes for CASSYLGGRSGSDTQYF.

V and J are TRBV5-1 and TRBJ1-3; D call uncertain. Trimming stripped 3 bases from V and 1 base from J, with 11 bases between. CDR1 is SGHRS, CDR2 YFSETQ, per germline. CDR3 length equals 15 residues. This CDR3 is CASSYTVGSGNTIYF. Written as DNA, the CDR3 is TGCGCCAGCAGCTACACGGTCGGGTCTGGAAACACCATATATTTT.

Ten or more counts support this clonotype. The chain uses TRBV4-3 and TRBJ1-6; no definite D call. The V gene lost 0 bases and the J gene lost 10 bases, with 13 bases spanning the gap. CDR3 length equals 15 residues. Germline-derived CDR1 and CDR2 are LGHNA and YSLEER. Written as DNA, the CDR3 is TGCGCCAGCAGCCAAGATTCAATGGGTCTCTCACCCCTCCACTTT. Encoded protein: CASSQDSMGLSPLHF.

This clonotype was found many times. This sequence joins TRBV7-9 and TRBJ2-3, with D perhaps matching TRBD2 (7 bases). The V end lost 1 base, the J end lost 5 bases, and 13 bases lay between the germline ends. The CDR3 loop spans 15 amino acids. Looked up from germline, CDR1 is SEHNR and CDR2 is FQNEAQ (reference sequence). CDR3 residues: CASSLGGGAKDTQYF. Written as DNA, the CDR3 is TGTGCCAGCAGCTTAGGTGGGGGGGCCAAAGATACGCAGTATTTT.

This clonotype was seen ten or more times. The CDR3 DNA is TGCAGTGCTAGTCCCACGACCCGCTCCTACAATGAGCAGTTCTTC. Translating it yields CSASPTTRSYNEQFF. The chain is built from TRBV20-1 and TRBJ2-1; the D is unclear. Germline-derived CDR1 and CDR2 are DFQATT and SNEGSKA (reference sequence). The CDR3 sequence is 15 residues long. The V gene lost 3 bases and the J gene lost 0 bases, with 12 bases spanning the gap.

This clonotype was counted many times. This rearrangement joins TRBV27 to TRBJ2-3, with 8 bases lining up with TRBD2. V shed 2 bases and J 2 bases; nucleotides not matched to a gene: 3. The CDR3 loop spans 15 amino acids. From germline, CDR1 is MNHEY and CDR2 SMNVEV (reference sequence). The CDR3 protein is CASSLTSGFTDTQYF. CDR3 sequence (DNA): TGTGCCAGCAGTTTAACTAGCGGCTTCACAGATACGCAGTATTTT.

This clonotype was counted only a few times. The gene calls are TRBV2 and TRBJ1-5; 8 bases are a match to TRBD1. The length of the CDR3 is 14 residues. Germline V gene sequence: CDR1 SNHLY, CDR2 FYNNEI. V trimming: 8 bases; J trimming: 0 bases; junction bases outside the gene matches: 3. The CDR3 is CASGDRRSNQPQHF. The CDR3, as DNA: TGTGCCAGCGGGGACAGGCGTAGCAATCAGCCCCAGCATTTT.

This clonotype has a handful of counts. One base away lies a much larger clone, so this may be a sequencing read error. The rearrangement uses TRBV27 and TRBJ2-3; TRBD2 matches 10 bases. The CDR3 contains 15 residues. Germline CDR1 and CDR2: MNHEY and SMNVEV (reference sequence). CDR3 protein: CVSRSGGAGPDTQYF. In DNA, the CDR3 is TGTGTCAGCAGAAGCGGGGGGGCGGGTCCAGATACGCAGTATTTT.